The 23 T cell receptor beta chains in this list originate from one sample, sequenced in a study of spatial heterogeneity in lung cancer. Notes on the study in general: Mutation counts in tumors were tracked by counts of expanded intratumoral alpha and beta TCRs.

Their antigen targets remain unknown. TCRdb used MiXCR to reprocess the 5' RACE reads, holding one entry per CDR3 protein. The sample lists 6,000 to 7,500 distinct CDR3 sequences, 14% occurring once. Time point: sample taken at primary tumor resection. Sequenced material: lung tumor tissue, taken at surgery. The receptors stem from a male donor with early-stage non-small cell lung cancer.

This clonotype was detected ten times or more. Because the library targeted alpha chains, this beta chain is an off-target read whose size means little. This chain connects TRBV12-3 or TRBV12-4 to TRBJ2-7; D ambiguous. The V end was cut by 2 bases, the J end by 2 bases, with 7 bases between. This CDR3 spans 13 amino acids. In DNA, the CDR3 is TGTGCCAGCAGTTTACGAGCTGCCTACGAGCAGTACTTC. Its translation: CASSLRAAYEQYF.

This clonotype came up many times. This beta chain is a stray read from a library made for alpha chains; its abundance is not meaningful. The genes are TRBV3-1 and TRBJ1-6; D gene ambiguous. The CDR3 covers 17 residues. Trimming stripped 0 bases from V and 1 base from J, with 10 bases between. Germline CDR1 LGHDT, CDR2 YNNKEL (reference sequence). The DNA for the CDR3 is TGTGCCAGCAGCCAAGATTTAGTCCTATCCTATAATTCACCCCTCCACTTT. Encoded protein: CASSQDLVLSYNSPLHF.

This clonotype was recorded many times. This beta chain lies outside the target of a library built for alpha chains; its clone size means little. This chain uses TRBV7-8 with TRBJ2-3; possibly TRBD2 for D (5 bases). Germline assignment: CDR1 SGHVS and CDR2 FQNEAQ. The CDR3 is made up of 16 amino acids. V lost 2 bases to trimming and J lost 0 bases, with 12 bases between them. CDR3 sequence (DNA): TGTGCCAGCAGCTTAAGGCTGGACTCTAGCACAGATACGCAGTATTTT. Its translation: CASSLRLDSSTDTQYF. Together with reference TRBV7-8 and TRBJ2-3, the CDR3 gives the full variable domain: GAGVSQSPRYKVAKRGQDVALRCDPISGHVSLFWYQQALGQGPEFLTYFQNEAQLDKSGLPSDRFFAERPEGSVSTLKIQRTQQEDSAVYLCASSLRLDSSTDTQYFGPGTRLTVL.

Details on this clonotype: A library prepared for alpha chains yielded this beta chain as an off-target read; its size is of little meaning. The chain is built from TRBV29-1 and TRBJ2-5; maybe TRBD1 (6 bases). The CDR3 runs to 14 residues. Germline V gives CDR1 SQVTM, CDR2 ANQGSEA. V was shortened by 4 bases and J by 3 bases, with 15 bases between the two germline ends. CDR3 protein: CSVAGALTKETQYF. The CDR3 DNA is TGCAGCGTTGCAGGGGCCCTCACCAAAGAGACCCAGTACTTC.

This clonotype was counted at least ten times. Since it is a stray read in a library aimed at alpha chains, this beta chain has a size that is not meaningful. The V and J genes are TRBV29-1 and TRBJ2-1; possible D gene TRBD2, 6 bases. Germline CDR1 and CDR2: SQVTM and ANQGSEA. Trimming took off 4 bases at V and 0 bases at J, with 7 bases between the two ends. This CDR3 has 13 residues. The CDR3 sequence is CSVVAVSYNEQFF. In DNA form, the CDR3 reads TGCAGCGTTGTAGCGGTCTCCTACAATGAGCAGTTCTTC.

In regard to this clonotype: The library was built for alpha chains, so this beta chain is an off-target read and its size means little. The chain employs TRBV4-2 and TRBJ2-6; possible D gene TRBD2, 5 bases. Looked up from germline, CDR1 is LGHNA and CDR2 is YNFKEQ. The CDR3 consists of 16 residues. The V gene lost 0 bases and the J gene lost 0 bases, with 6 bases spanning the gap. The DNA for the CDR3 is TGTGCCAGCAGCCAAGACGCGGGCTCTGGGGCCAACGTCCTGACTTTC. This translates into CASSQDAGSGANVLTF.

This clonotype was picked up many times. The library was designed around alpha chains, so this beta chain is a stray read whose abundance carries little weight. The chain combines TRBV2 with TRBJ1-2; D call uncertain. V was cut by 6 bases and J by 2 bases, with 1 base left in between. The CDR3 consists of 10 residues. CDR1 SNHLY and CDR2 FYNNEI come from the germline V gene. The CDR3 sequence is CASRNYGYTF. CDR3 sequence (DNA): TGTGCCAGCAGGAACTATGGCTACACCTTC.

By sample share, this clonotype is medium-sized. The library was built for alpha chains, so this beta chain is an off-target read and its size means little. The V gene is TRBV29-1, the J gene TRBJ1-5, with 8 bases fitting TRBD1. The V segment lost 6 bases and the J segment 7 bases; nucleotides outside the gene matches: 8. The length of the CDR3 is 13 residues. CDR1 is SQVTM, CDR2 ANQGSEA, per germline. CDR3 region: CSVGQGGTQPQHF. The CDR3 DNA reads TGCAGCGTCGGACAGGGAGGGACGCAGCCCCAGCATTTT.

This clonotype was counted ten times or more. Found in a library prepared for alpha chains, this beta chain is an off-target read, and its abundance has little meaning. The chain carries TRBV30 and TRBJ1-3; D remains ambiguous. The germline V gene encodes CDR1 GTSNPN and CDR2 SVGIG (reference sequence). V lost 1 base to trimming and J lost 7 bases, with 5 bases between them. This CDR3 has 11 residues. The CDR3 loop reads CAWSARNTIYF. DNA for the CDR3: TGTGCCTGGAGTGCTAGGAACACCATATATTTT. Using reference TRBV30 and TRBJ1-3 for the parts outside the CDR3, the full variable domain is SQTIHQWPATLVQPVGSPLSLECTVEGTSNPNLYWYRQAAGRGLQLLFYSVGIGQISSEVPQNLSASRPQDRQFILSSKKLLLSDSGFYLCAWSARNTIYFGEGSWLTVV.

The sample holds many counts of this clonotype. Little can be read into the size of this beta chain, an off-target read in a library designed for alpha chains. V gene TRBV6-6 combines with J gene TRBJ1-2, with a possible D match to TRBD1 (6 bases). Trimming cost V 8 bases and J 2 bases, with 12 bases left between them. CDR1 is MNHNY and CDR2 is SVGAGI in the germline V gene (reference sequence). The CDR3 runs 13 residues. The DNA for the CDR3 is TGTGCCAGCCATCCAGGGGTCAACTATGGCTACACCTTC. Translated: CASHPGVNYGYTF.

By sample fraction, this clonotype is large. A library prepared for alpha chains yielded this beta chain as an off-target read; its size is of little meaning. The chain has TRBV10-2 and TRBJ2-1; TRBD1 matches at 8 bases. Germline trimming cut 7 bases from V and 0 bases from J; bases unmatched to any gene: 5. The CDR3 consists of 15 residues. Germline V lookup: CDR1 WSHSY, CDR2 SAAADI. The CDR3 bases are TGCGCCAGCATAAGTCAGGGGGCCTCCTACAATGAGCAGTTCTTC. This codes for CASISQGASYNEQFF.

This clonotype was observed at least ten times. A library prepared for alpha chains yielded this beta chain as an off-target read; its size is of little meaning. V usage is TRBV5-6 and J usage is TRBJ2-7; D unclear. Trimming pared 2 bases from V and 7 bases from J, leaving 13 bases between. This CDR3 is built from 13 residues. The germline gives CDR1 SGHDT, CDR2 YYEEEE. CDR3 in DNA: TGTGCCAGCAGCTTTGGAGTGTCGTGGGAGCAGTACTTC. It is translated as CASSFGVSWEQYF.

This clonotype appeared many times. Since it is a stray read in a library aimed at alpha chains, this beta chain has a size that is not meaningful. The chain combines TRBV20-1 with TRBJ1-4; 11 bases are shared with TRBD1. This CDR3 has 15 amino acids. CDR1 and CDR2 from the germline V gene are DFQATT and SNEGSKA (reference sequence). J lost 1 base, V lost 4 bases, and 2 bases had no gene match. The CDR3 region has the DNA TGCAGTGCTAAGGACAGGGGGCTAACTAATGAAAAACTGTTTTTT. Translated: CSAKDRGLTNEKLFF.

This clonotype is deemed medium-sized. For a library built for alpha chains, this beta chain is a stray read; little rests on its size. This rearrangement joins TRBV20-1 to TRBJ1-6, with TRBD1 matching 8 bases. Looked up from germline, CDR1 is DFQATT and CDR2 is SNEGSKA (reference sequence). V was pared by 0 bases and J by 14 bases, with 12 bases of the junction left unmatched. CDR3 length: 15 residues. CDR3 protein: CSARDMTGERESLHF. CDR3 in DNA: TGCAGTGCTAGAGATATGACAGGGGAGAGAGAATCCCTCCACTTT.

This clonotype was found a few times. This beta chain appears as a stray read in a library generated for alpha chains; its size is not informative. The rearrangement links TRBV7-2 to TRBJ2-1, with 7 nucleotides matching TRBD2. This CDR3 contains 15 residues. J lost 6 bases, V lost 2 bases, and 7 bases had no gene match. CDR1 SGHTA and CDR2 FQGNSA come from the germline V gene. The CDR3 spells CASSLTGTGGNEQFF. DNA for the CDR3: TGTGCCAGCAGCTTAACCGGGACGGGAGGCAATGAGCAGTTCTTC.

Of note for this clonotype: This beta chain was picked up by a library intended for alpha chains and is off target, so its count carries little meaning. The J gene is TRBJ1-5, the V gene TRBV19, with D perhaps matching TRBD1 (6 bases). The CDR3 loop spans 15 amino acids. V was shortened by 7 bases and J by 3 bases, with 16 bases between the two germline ends. Germline V lookup: CDR1 LNHDA, CDR2 SQIVND (reference sequence). The CDR3 reads CASTQNTGPNQPQHF. The CDR3, as DNA: TGTGCCAGTACCCAAAACACAGGGCCCAATCAGCCCCAGCATTTT.

This clonotype was seen repeatedly, ten times or more. The library was designed around alpha chains, so this beta chain is a stray read whose abundance carries little weight. This rearrangement joins TRBV29-1 to TRBJ2-7, with TRBD1 matching 7 bases. In germline, CDR1 is SQVTM, CDR2 ANQGSEA. The CDR3 loop spans 13 amino acids. Trimming cost V 7 bases and J 4 bases; bases outside gene matches: 10. The CDR3 loop is CSATRQGGYEQYF. Written as DNA, the CDR3 is TGCAGCGCCACAAGACAGGGCGGGTACGAGCAGTACTTC.

This clonotype is medium-sized by share. As an off-target read in a library built for alpha chains, this beta chain has a frequency of little significance. The chain is built from TRBV5-1 and TRBJ2-1; 11 bases are shared with TRBD2. V lost 2 bases and J lost 4; bases outside the gene matches: 8. From germline, CDR1 is SGHRS and CDR2 YFSETQ. There are 17 residues in the CDR3. The CDR3 region is CASSFSSGRISYNEQFF. CDR3 coding DNA: TGCGCCAGCAGCTTTTCTAGCGGGAGGATCTCTTACAATGAGCAGTTCTTC.

Within the sample, this clonotype is medium-sized. At one boundary the junction diverges from the germline segment, which might be a read error. The library was prepared for alpha chains; this beta chain is a stray read, so its frequency means little. V gene TRBV6-2 or TRBV6-3 combines with J gene TRBJ2-2, with D maybe TRBD2 (6 bases). CDR3 length equals 14 residues. The germline V gene has CDR1 MNHEY and CDR2 SVGEGT. The CDR3 nucleotides read TGTGCCAGCATGACTAGTACGAACACCGGGGAGTTGTTTTTT. Translating it yields CASMTSTNTGELFF.

Note on this clonotype: Found in a library prepared for alpha chains, this beta chain is an off-target read, and its abundance has little meaning. The chain combines TRBV5-1 with TRBJ2-1; no clear D. Trimming took off 5 bases at V and 4 bases at J, with 10 bases between the two ends. Germline V gene sequence: CDR1 SGHRS, CDR2 YFSETQ. The CDR3 covers 13 residues. CDR3 coding DNA: TGCGCCAGCAGGCTCGGGCTTTACAATGAGCAGTTCTTC. This translates into CASRLGLYNEQFF.

There are many counts of this clonotype. This beta chain appears as a stray read in a library generated for alpha chains; its size is not informative. The CDR3 nucleotides are TGTGCCAGCAGCCCGAGACTAGCCACCGAGCAGTACTTC. Translation: CASSPRLATEQYF. The V call is TRBV3-1, the J call TRBJ2-7, with 7 bases matching TRBD2. Germline V CDR1 and CDR2: LGHDT, YNNKEL (reference sequence). This CDR3 spans 13 amino acids. Unmatched junction bases numbered 6, after V lost 4 bases and J lost 6 bases.

This clonotype was recorded at least ten times. This beta chain is an off-target read within a library intended for alpha chains, so its frequency means little. The DNA of the CDR3 is TGTGCCAGCAGTTCCCGGGACAGGTGGGAAGGAGGGGAAGAGACCCAGTACTTC. It is translated as CASSSRDRWEGGEETQYF. The genes are TRBV11-2 and TRBJ2-5; 8 nucleotides align to TRBD1. The CDR3 runs 18 residues. With 6 bases clipped from V and 3 bases from J, the junction kept 18 bases outside the gene matches. CDR1 SGHAT and CDR2 FQNNGV come from the germline V gene.

This clonotype was seen repeatedly, ten times or more. This beta chain is an off-target read within a library intended for alpha chains, so its frequency means little. The genes are TRBV24-1 and TRBJ1-2, with TRBD1 matching 7 bases. Trimming at V came to 5 bases and at J to 2 bases, leaving 1 base not matched to a gene. The CDR3 has 13 residues. Looked up from germline, CDR1 is KGHDR and CDR2 is SFDVKD. The CDR3 DNA is TGTGCCACCAGTGGGACAGGAAACTATGGCTACACCTTC. Amino acid sequence: CATSGTGNYGYTF.